This TCR beta chain appears in the sequencing data of a study of tumor-infiltrating lymphocytes in primary liver carcinoma. The blood RNA (from unsorted whole blood) was obtained, and germline DNA was also extracted. Findings and caveats of the study: Tumors significantly exceeded blood in top-250-clone fraction (p = 0.039).

From about 0.5 ug of total RNA, TCR beta-specific cDNA was reverse-transcribed using a constant-region primer. Three nested multiplex PCR rounds, a slightly modified ARM-PCR method, built the TCR beta libraries. TRBV1-TRBV30 forward primers and a C-beta reverse primer were used in the first two PCR rounds, which each ran for around 10 cycles. One entry per CDR3 protein results from TCRdb running MiXCR on the multiplex PCR reads. The sample consists of approximately 330,000 distinct CDR3 sequences, less than 70% of them appearing once. The ends were cut back, 8 bases at V and 7 bases at J, with 14 bases in the middle. This CDR3 is 12 amino acids long. Germline CDR1 reads SGHVS; CDR2 reads FQNEAQ. This clonotype has more than one count but fewer than ten. Its antigen is unidentified.

The V call is TRBV7-8, the J call TRBJ2-5; D remains unclear. The sample taken for sequencing was peripheral blood. This receptor was taken from a man in his forties with primary liver carcinoma and hepatitis B virus infection. In DNA form, the CDR3 reads TGTGCCAGCCTGGGCTCGGTCGCGACCCAGTACTTC. Protein product: CASLGSVATQYF.